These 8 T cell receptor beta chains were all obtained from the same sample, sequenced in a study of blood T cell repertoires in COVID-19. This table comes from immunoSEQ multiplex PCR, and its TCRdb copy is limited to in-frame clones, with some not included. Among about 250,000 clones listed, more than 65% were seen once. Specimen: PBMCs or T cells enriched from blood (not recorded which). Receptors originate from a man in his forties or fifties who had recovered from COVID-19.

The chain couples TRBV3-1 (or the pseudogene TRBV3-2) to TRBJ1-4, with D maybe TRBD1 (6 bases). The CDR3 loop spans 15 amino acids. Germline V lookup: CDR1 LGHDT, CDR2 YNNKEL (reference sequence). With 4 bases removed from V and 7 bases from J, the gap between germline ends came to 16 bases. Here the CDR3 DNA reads TGTGCCAGCAGCCGACGGACAGACTACCTTGAAAAACTGTTTTTT. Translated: CASSRRTDYLEKLFF.

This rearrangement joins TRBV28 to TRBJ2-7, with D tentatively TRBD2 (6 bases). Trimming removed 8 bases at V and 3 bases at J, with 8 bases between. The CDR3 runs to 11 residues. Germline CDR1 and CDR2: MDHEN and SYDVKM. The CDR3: CASQTSYEQYF. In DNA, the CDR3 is TGTGCCAGCCAGACTAGCTACGAGCAGTACTTC.

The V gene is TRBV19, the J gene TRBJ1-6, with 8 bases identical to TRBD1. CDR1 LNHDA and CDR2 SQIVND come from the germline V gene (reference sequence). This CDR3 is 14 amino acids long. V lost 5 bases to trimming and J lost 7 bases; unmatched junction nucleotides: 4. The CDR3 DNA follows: TGTGCCAGTAGTCCGACAGGGGTAAATTCACCCCTCCACTTT. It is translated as CASSPTGVNSPLHF. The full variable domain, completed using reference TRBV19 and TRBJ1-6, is DGGITQSPKYLFRKEGQNVTLSCEQNLNHDAMYWYRQDPGQGLRLIYYSQIVNDFQKGDIAEGYSVSREKKESFPLTVTSAQKNPTAFYLCASSPTGVNSPLHFGNGTRLTVT.

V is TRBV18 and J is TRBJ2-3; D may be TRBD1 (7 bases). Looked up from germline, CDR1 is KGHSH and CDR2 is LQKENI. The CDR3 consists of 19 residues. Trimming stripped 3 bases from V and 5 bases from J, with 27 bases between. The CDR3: CASSPYGGSQGDREDTQYF. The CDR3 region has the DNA TGTGCCAGCTCACCCTACGGGGGTAGCCAGGGGGACCGGGAAGATACGCAGTATTTT. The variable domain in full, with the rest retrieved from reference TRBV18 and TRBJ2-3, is NAGVMQNPRHLVRRRGQEARLRCSPMKGHSHVYWYRQLPEEGLKFMVYLQKENIIDESGMPKERFSAEFPKEGPSILRIQQVVRGDSAAYFCASSPYGGSQGDREDTQYFGPGTRLTVL.

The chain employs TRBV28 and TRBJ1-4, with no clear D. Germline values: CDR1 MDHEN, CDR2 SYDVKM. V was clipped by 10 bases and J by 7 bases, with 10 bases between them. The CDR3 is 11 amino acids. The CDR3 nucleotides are TGTGCCATCCAGGCGGGTGAAAAACTGTTTTTT. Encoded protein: CAIQAGEKLFF.

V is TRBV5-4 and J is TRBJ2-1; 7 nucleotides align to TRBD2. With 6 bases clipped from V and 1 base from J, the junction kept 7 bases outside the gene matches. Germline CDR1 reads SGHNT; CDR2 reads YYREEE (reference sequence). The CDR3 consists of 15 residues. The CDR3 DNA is TGTGCCAGCAATATAGCGGGCAGGTCCTACAATGAGCAGTTCTTC. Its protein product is CASNIAGRSYNEQFF.

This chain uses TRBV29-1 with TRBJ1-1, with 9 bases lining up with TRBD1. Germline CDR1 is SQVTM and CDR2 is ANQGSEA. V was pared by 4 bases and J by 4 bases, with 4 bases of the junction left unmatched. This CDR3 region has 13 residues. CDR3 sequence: CSVVTGGGTEAFF. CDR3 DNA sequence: TGCAGCGTTGTGACAGGGGGTGGCACTGAAGCTTTCTTT.

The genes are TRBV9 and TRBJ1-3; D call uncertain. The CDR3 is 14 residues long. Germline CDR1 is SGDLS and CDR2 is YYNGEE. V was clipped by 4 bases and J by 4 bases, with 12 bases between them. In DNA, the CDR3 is TGTGCCAGCAGCCCTGAACCCGGGGGAAACACCATATATTTT. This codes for CASSPEPGGNTIYF.